This TCR beta chain stems from a study of identical twins (TCRdb year 2016). Study-level background: To test whether fetal clonotypes persist, the study used deep sequencing on TCR alpha and beta repertoires from monozygotic twins, unrelated adults of various ages, and cord blood. To rule out contamination, the twin experiments were replicated at different times with different library preparation protocols. Findings and caveats that apply to the study as a whole: Because the same donors could not be followed over many years, the conclusions depended on cross-sectional statistical analysis. Excess twin sharing in beta out-of-frame sequences was weaker because fewer shared sequences lowered the signal-to-noise ratio. Compared with coincidental sharing between unrelated individuals, out-of-frame TCR alpha sequences shared between twins showed an excess of sequences with low generation probability. Fewer insertions were carried by abundant cord blood beta clonotypes; a weaker similar trend was observed in young adult naive repertoires, while no such trend was observed in memory repertoires. Invariant T cells such as MAIT and iNKT could partly confound zero-insertion analyses, although diverse VJ usage argued against such confounding for most clonotypes. In monozygotic twins, recombination models systematically underestimated out-of-frame TCR alpha sharing, but the models matched the sharing seen between unrelated individuals.

Only healthy Caucasian donors were included. The twin cohort comprised three pairs of female monozygotic twins, all aged roughly 18 to 30 years. RNA for TCR libraries was isolated from peripheral blood mononuclear cells. Inclusive of the bounding cysteine and phenylalanine, the CDR3 is 15 residues long. The retained sequence is limited to the CDR3, 45 bases, with the frame set at the first base. Reading the germline V gene (reference sequence) gives CDR1 SEHNR and CDR2 FQNEAQ. The trim is 5 bases for V and 2 bases for J, with a gap of 15 bases between the germline ends. To note about this clonotype: No cognate antigen has been identified for it. Per-nucleotide qualities are absent, and no much larger clonotype sits a single base away.

The protocol used for the library was 5' RACE. These reads were obtained on an Illumina HiSeq 2000. Template switching introduced a universal primer binding site; the final cDNA contained a unique molecular identifier, enabling accurate counting of TCR cDNA molecules. Specific primers in the conserved constant-segment region were used to synthesize first-strand cDNA for TCR alpha and beta chains. Each cDNA library was double barcoded, with a SMART-Mk sample barcode plus Illumina barcodes, to control for contamination. TruSeq adapter sequences, together with Illumina sample barcodes, were added in two successive PCR steps. Sequencing of the TCR alpha and beta cDNA libraries was done on the Illumina HiSeq platform using custom primers. Regarding the original processing steps: Raw reads were processed with MiGEC to extract unique molecular identifiers, and MiXCR was used to determine CDR3 positions. For each individual, recombination models were inferred using an EM algorithm with the repgenHMM and IGoR tools. The analysis of shared clonotypes was done with the tcR package in R, with sharing normalized by the product of cloneset sizes. To study raw recombination free of thymic and clonal selection effects, out-of-frame nonproductive sequences were analyzed. Using fastp at Q25 and MiXCR, TCRdb reprocessed the public reads and kept productive beta chains. Each record represents a unique CDR3 protein, reported with the most common genes and DNA among its rows. TCRdb, not the original authors, processed these V and J calls. The sample table shows fewer than 900,000 distinct CDR3 sequences, and around 20% are seen once. The ten largest clonotypes hold approximately 4.3% of the sample.

The same data also contributed to another study, on T cells expressing NK-cell markers. Per that second paper: Eight donors provided sorted CD3+CD56+NKG2C+, CD3+CD56+NKG2C- and CD3+CD56-NKG2C+ T-cell subsets, whose TCR beta-chain repertoires were profiled. Of the eight sequenced donors, seven were found to be HCMV-seropositive and one was found to be HCMV-seronegative. To restrict sorting to alphabetaTCR-expressing T cells, an anti-gammadeltaTCR antibody was added in several experiments. In several donors, the dominant CD3+CD56+NKG2C+ clonotypes ranked among the top 10 CD8+ clonotypes, making up about 1.0-8% of CD8+ T cells. Those dominant clonotypes were again the most abundant among CD3+CD56-NKG2C+ cells in a handful of donors, at roughly 25-65%. Whether the expanded NKG2C-expressing T cell clones were specific for HCMV antigens remained unclear. The eight sequenced donors were randomly selected healthy volunteers, three men and five women. HCMV serostatus was determined by detecting HCMV-specific IgG in serum with a commercial ELISA kit. For several donors, bulk peripheral blood T-cell repertoires were also sequenced from unsorted PBMC. MIGEC was used to demultiplex reads and group the reads by UMI, and MiTCR was used to assemble and quantify clonotypes. To exclude erroneous sequences, any TCR cDNA sequence not supported by at least two reads was discarded. Downstream repertoire analysis used the tcR package, and clonotypes were matched across fractions by CDR3 nucleotide sequence plus V segment. VDJmatch was used to annotate antigen specificity against VDJdb, with one amino acid substitution in CDR3 permitted.

Source material: PBMCs. The receptor was isolated from a woman aged 18 to 35 in good health. The chain joins TRBV7-9 to TRBJ2-5; the D segment could be TRBD1, given 7 matching bases. The CDR3 protein: CASSRWRGRQETQYF. The base sequence is TGTGCCAGCAGCCGGTGGAGGGGGCGGCAAGAGACCCAGTACTTC. Beyond the CDR3, the reference TRBV7-9 and TRBJ2-5 genes provide the residues; the full variable domain reads: DTGVSQNPRHKITKRGQNVTFRCDPISEHNRLYWYRQTLGQGPEFLTYFQNEAQLEKSRLLSDRFSAERPKGSFSTLEIQRTEQGDSAMYLCASSRWRGRQETQYFGPGTRLLVL.